This T cell receptor beta chain was sequenced for a study of T cells in Graves' hyperthyroidism and ophthalmopathy. Study summary: Peripheral blood specimens were obtained at initial diagnosis, prior to any treatment. Overall study findings and caveats: Separation of ophthalmopathy from stable hyperthyroidism was achieved by a 13 V-J model.

RNA transcripts served as the template for amplifying TCR beta CDR3 regions. The study used the HTBI primer set for a first-round RT-PCR of the TCR CDR3. Via MiXCR, TCRdb re-called the multiplex PCR reads, giving one row per CDR3 protein. The sample contains 250,000 to 300,000 distinct CDR3 sequences, roughly 13% of which appear only once. A patient was excluded if there was uncontrolled infection, other autoimmune disease, pregnancy or lactation. An approximately 10 ml volume of fresh peripheral blood provided the PBMCs. This CDR3 is 15 amino acids long. Trimming removed 4 bases at V and 2 bases at J, with 15 bases between. Germline V CDR1 and CDR2: SGHDT, YYEEEE. This clonotype was detected only a few times. What it binds is unknown.

The receptor's source is a woman aged 40-49 years with Graves' hyperthyroidism. The gene calls are TRBV5-6 and TRBJ2-5, with D perhaps matching TRBD2 (6 bases). Source material: blood. The CDR3 nucleotides are TGTGCCAGCAGCCATGGCAGGGCGGGACAAGAGACCCAGTACTTC. It specifies CASSHGRAGQETQYF.